Below are 12 T cell receptor beta chains sequenced from a single sample in a study of blood T cell repertoires in COVID-19. Profiling relied on immunoSEQ multiplex PCR, and the TCRdb table lists in-frame clones only, not all of them. This sample has 190,000 or so clones, with roughly 89% found just once. Sequenced input: PBMCs or T cells enriched from blood (not recorded which). Every receptor here comes from a man younger than 35 with acute COVID-19.

J is TRBJ1-4 and V is TRBV19, with D tentatively TRBD1 (5 bases). Germline V gene data show CDR1 as LNHDA and CDR2 as SQIVND (reference sequence). Deletions cut 5 bases from V and 5 bases from J, with 12 bases between. This CDR3 contains 14 residues. CDR3 sequence (DNA): TGTGCCAGTAGTTGGGGCAGTCCAAATGAAAAACTGTTTTTT. Its protein is CASSWGSPNEKLFF.

This clone was seen a handful of times. The chain employs TRBV30 and TRBJ2-7; the D gene is possibly TRBD1 (6 bases). CDR3 length equals 16 residues. V was trimmed by 0 bases and J by 7 bases, leaving 22 bases between them. Germline CDR1 is GTSNPN and CDR2 is SVGIG (reference sequence). The CDR3 nucleotides read TGTGCCTGGAGTGTACTGGGTAGCAGGCGAGGGGGAGAGCAGTACTTC. Its protein is CAWSVLGSRRGGEQYF.

This chain uses TRBV9 with TRBJ2-2, with D maybe TRBD2 (5 bases). CDR1 is SGDLS, CDR2 YYNGEE, per germline. With 4 bases removed from V and 6 bases from J, the gap between germline ends came to 13 bases. This CDR3 contains 14 residues. CDR3 region: CASSPYSDPGELFF. In nucleotides, the CDR3 is TGTGCCAGCAGCCCATATAGCGACCCCGGGGAGCTGTTTTTT.

This clone came up a few times. J is TRBJ2-3 and V is TRBV28; D gene unclear. Trimming stripped 5 bases from V and 0 bases from J, with 12 bases between. In germline, CDR1 is MDHEN, CDR2 SYDVKM. This CDR3 region has 15 residues. CDR3 in amino acids: CASSPRLESTDTQYF. The CDR3 DNA is TGTGCCAGCAGTCCCCGCCTAGAAAGCACAGATACGCAGTATTTT.

This rearrangement joins TRBV28 to TRBJ2-7; 9 bases are a match to TRBD1. The CDR3 loop spans 15 amino acids. J gave up 3 bases and V 7 bases, and 10 bases lay outside the gene matches. Germline V gene lookup returns CDR1 MDHEN and CDR2 SYDVKM. The CDR3 is CASTQGAAFHYEQYF. CDR3 nucleotides: TGTGCCAGCACACAGGGGGCCGCGTTTCACTACGAGCAGTACTTC.

J is TRBJ2-5 and V is TRBV6-5, with D perhaps matching TRBD2 (5 bases). This CDR3 has 13 amino acids. Germline CDR1 MNHEY, CDR2 SVGAGI. V shed 0 bases and J shed 3 bases, with 5 bases lying between them. The CDR3 DNA is TGTGCCAGCAGTTACTCGCGGGAAGAGACCCAGTACTTC. Translation: CASSYSREETQYF.

This rearrangement joins TRBV28 to TRBJ1-1; D is possibly TRBD1 (5 bases). Trimming took off 1 base at V and 3 bases at J, with 9 bases between the two ends. CDR3 length: 14 amino acids. Per germline, CDR1 MDHEN and CDR2 SYDVKM. The CDR3 loop is CASSLYRIYTEAFF. As DNA, the CDR3 is TGTGCCAGCAGTTTATACAGGATCTACACTGAAGCTTTCTTT.

The CDR3 DNA sequence: TGTGCCAGCGCGGGACAGGGATATGGCTACACCTTC. It specifies CASAGQGYGYTF. The V call is TRBV7-2, the J call TRBJ1-2; 9 nucleotides align to TRBD1. CDR1 is SGHTA, CDR2 FQGNSA, per germline. The CDR3 has 12 residues. After removal of 8 bases from V and 5 bases from J, the junction contained 3 bases not matched to a gene. Variable domain in full (rest from reference TRBV7-2 and TRBJ1-2): GAGVSQSPSNKVTEKGKDVELRCDPISGHTALYWYRQSLGQGLEFLIYFQGNSAPDKSGLPSDRFSAERTGGSVSTLTIQRTQQEDSAVYLCASAGQGYGYTFGSGTRLTVV.

The chain has TRBV28 and TRBJ2-7; D is perhaps TRBD2 (5 bases). The CDR3 contains 14 residues. Germline V lookup: CDR1 MDHEN, CDR2 SYDVKM. V dropped 1 base and J dropped 9 bases, with 16 bases sitting between them. The CDR3 sequence: CASSLSVREARQYF. Here the CDR3 DNA reads TGTGCCAGCAGTTTATCTGTGAGGGAAGCACGGCAGTACTTC.

This chain connects TRBV6-6 to TRBJ2-1; no firm D call. Per the germline V gene, CDR1 is MNHNY and CDR2 is SVGAGI (reference sequence). CDR3 length equals 14 residues. V dropped 0 bases and J dropped 5 bases, with 8 bases sitting between them. CDR3 coding DNA: TGTGCCAGCAGTTACTCGGCCGATCACAATGAGCAGTTCTTC. Residues: CASSYSADHNEQFF.

This sequence joins TRBV11-1 and TRBJ2-2, with D tentatively TRBD2 (6 bases). The CDR3 is 16 residues long. Trimming removed 2 bases at V and 0 bases at J, with 10 bases between. The germline V gene encodes CDR1 SGHAT and CDR2 FQDESV (reference sequence). This CDR3 reads CASSLRREANTGELFF. CDR3 DNA sequence: TGTGCCAGCAGCTTAAGGAGGGAGGCGAACACCGGGGAGCTGTTTTTT.

The DNA for the CDR3 is TGTGCCAGCTCACCCTCGACAGGGGTCGGTGGCTACACCTTC. Its translation: CASSPSTGVGGYTF. V gene TRBV18 combines with J gene TRBJ1-2; 8 bases map to TRBD1. Germline-derived CDR1 and CDR2 are KGHSH and LQKENI. This CDR3 is 14 amino acids long. With V trimmed by 3 bases and J by 7 bases, 7 bases remained unmatched.